Detailed here is one TCR beta chain. Its cognate antigen is unknown. This CDR3 is 13 amino acids long. The germline gives CDR1 GTSNPN, CDR2 SVGIG (reference sequence). V was shortened by 5 bases and J by 6 bases, with 14 bases between the two germline ends. The data originate from a study of cytomegalovirus exposure and HLA in healthy donors. General study findings and limits: Cytomegalovirus-associated TCR beta chains were listed, numbering over 150.

Here immunoSEQ multiplex PCR was the method, and the copy in TCRdb shows in-frame clones only, minus some. The sample lists 250,000 to 400,000 clones, roughly 87% occurring once. The receptor's source is a woman in her 30s in good health and CMV-seropositive. The chain recombines TRBV30 with TRBJ1-5; TRBD1 might be the D (6 bases). The sequenced material came from PBMCs. This CDR3 reads CAWGGTEGQPQHF. CDR3 bases: TGTGCCTGGGGGGGCACAGAGGGTCAGCCCCAGCATTTT.